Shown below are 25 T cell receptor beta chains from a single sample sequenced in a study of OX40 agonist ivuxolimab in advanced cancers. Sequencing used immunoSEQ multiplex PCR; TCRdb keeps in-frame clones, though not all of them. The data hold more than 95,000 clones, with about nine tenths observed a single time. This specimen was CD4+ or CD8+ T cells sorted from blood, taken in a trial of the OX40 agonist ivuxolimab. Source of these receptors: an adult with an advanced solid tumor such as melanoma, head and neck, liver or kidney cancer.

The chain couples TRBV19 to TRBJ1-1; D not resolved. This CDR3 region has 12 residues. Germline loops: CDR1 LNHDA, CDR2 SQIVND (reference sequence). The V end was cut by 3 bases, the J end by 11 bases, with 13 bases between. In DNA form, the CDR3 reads TGTGCCAGTAGTATTTCTATGCGGTCTGCTTTCTTT. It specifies CASSISMRSAFF.

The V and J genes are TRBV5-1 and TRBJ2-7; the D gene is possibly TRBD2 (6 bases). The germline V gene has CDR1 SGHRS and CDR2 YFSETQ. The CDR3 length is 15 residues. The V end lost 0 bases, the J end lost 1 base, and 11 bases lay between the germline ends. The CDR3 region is CASSLEIAVSYEQYF. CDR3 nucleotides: TGCGCCAGCAGCTTGGAGATAGCGGTATCCTACGAGCAGTACTTC.

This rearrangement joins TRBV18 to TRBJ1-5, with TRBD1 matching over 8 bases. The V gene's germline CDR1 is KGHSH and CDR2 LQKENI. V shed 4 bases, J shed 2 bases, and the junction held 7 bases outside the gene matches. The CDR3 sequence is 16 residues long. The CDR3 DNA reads TGTGCCAGCTCACTTTTAGGACAGGGAGGCAATCAGCCCCAGCATTTT. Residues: CASSLLGQGGNQPQHF.

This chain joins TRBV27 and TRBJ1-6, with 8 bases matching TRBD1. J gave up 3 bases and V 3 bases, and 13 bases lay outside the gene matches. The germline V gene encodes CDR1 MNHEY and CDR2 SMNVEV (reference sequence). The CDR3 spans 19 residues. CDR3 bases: TGTGCCAGCAGTTTGAAGTTCCCTGGACAGGGCCGCTATAATTCACCCCTCCACTTT. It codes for CASSLKFPGQGRYNSPLHF.

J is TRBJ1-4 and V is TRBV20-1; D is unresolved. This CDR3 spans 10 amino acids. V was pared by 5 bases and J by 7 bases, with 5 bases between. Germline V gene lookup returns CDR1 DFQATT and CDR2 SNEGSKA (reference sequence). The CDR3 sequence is CSASGEKLFF. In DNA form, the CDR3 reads TGCAGTGCTTCAGGTGAAAAACTGTTTTTT.

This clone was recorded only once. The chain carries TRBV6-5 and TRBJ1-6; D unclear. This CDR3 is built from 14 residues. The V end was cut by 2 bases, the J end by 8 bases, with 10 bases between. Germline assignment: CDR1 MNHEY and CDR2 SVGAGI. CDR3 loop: CASSYTPEDSPLHF. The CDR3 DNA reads TGTGCCAGCAGTTACACCCCCGAGGATTCACCCCTCCACTTT.

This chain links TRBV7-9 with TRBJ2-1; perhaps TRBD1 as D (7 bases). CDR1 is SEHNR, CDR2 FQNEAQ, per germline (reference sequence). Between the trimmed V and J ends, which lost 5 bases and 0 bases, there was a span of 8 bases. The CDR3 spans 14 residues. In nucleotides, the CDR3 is TGTGCCAGCAGCCAGGGGGGCTCCTACAATGAGCAGTTCTTC. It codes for CASSQGGSYNEQFF.

CDR3 sequence: CASRPSWLAGSYEQYF. The CDR3 DNA is TGTGCCAGCAGGCCATCTTGGCTAGCGGGGTCCTACGAGCAGTACTTC. The rearrangement uses TRBV27 and TRBJ2-7; 9 nucleotides align to TRBD2. Trimming removed 6 bases from V and 1 base from J; junction bases left unmatched: 10. Germline-derived CDR1 and CDR2 are MNHEY and SMNVEV (reference sequence). The CDR3 has 16 amino acids.

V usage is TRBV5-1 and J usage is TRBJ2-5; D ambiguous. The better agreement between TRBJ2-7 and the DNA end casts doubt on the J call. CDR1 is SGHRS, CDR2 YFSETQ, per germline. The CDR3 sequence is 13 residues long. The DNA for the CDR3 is TGCGCCAGCAGCTATCAGGAATCCTACGAGCAGTACTTC. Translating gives CASSYQESYEQYF.

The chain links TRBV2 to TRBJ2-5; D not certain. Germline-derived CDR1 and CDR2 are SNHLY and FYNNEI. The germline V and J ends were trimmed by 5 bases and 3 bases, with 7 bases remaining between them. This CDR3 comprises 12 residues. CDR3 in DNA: TGTGCCAGCAGTCAGAATAAAGAGACCCAGTACTTC. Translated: CASSQNKETQYF. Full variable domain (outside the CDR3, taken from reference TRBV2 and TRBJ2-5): EPEVTQTPSHQVTQMGQEVILRCVPISNHLYFYWYRQILGQKVEFLVSFYNNEISEKSEIFDDQFSVERPDGSNFTLKIRSTKLEDSAMYFCASSQNKETQYFGPGTRLLVL.

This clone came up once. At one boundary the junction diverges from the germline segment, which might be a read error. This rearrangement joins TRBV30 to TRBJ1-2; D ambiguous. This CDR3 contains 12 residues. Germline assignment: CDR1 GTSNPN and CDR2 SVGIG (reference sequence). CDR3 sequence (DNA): TGTGCCTGGGGACTGACTGGCTATGGCTACGCCTTC. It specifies CAWGLTGYGYAF.

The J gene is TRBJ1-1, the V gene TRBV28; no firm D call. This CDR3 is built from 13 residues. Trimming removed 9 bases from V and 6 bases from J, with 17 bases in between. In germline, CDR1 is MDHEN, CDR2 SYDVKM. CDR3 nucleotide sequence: TGTGCCAGTTGGTTCCCTGCGACGGCTGAAGCTTTCTTT. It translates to CASWFPATAEAFF.

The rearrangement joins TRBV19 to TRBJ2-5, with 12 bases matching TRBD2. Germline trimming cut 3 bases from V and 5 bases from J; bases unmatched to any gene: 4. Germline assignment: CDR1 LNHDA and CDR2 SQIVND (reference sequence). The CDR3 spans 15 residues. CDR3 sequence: CASSMRLAGGETQYF. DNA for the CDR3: TGTGCCAGTAGTATGAGGCTAGCGGGAGGGGAGACCCAGTACTTC.

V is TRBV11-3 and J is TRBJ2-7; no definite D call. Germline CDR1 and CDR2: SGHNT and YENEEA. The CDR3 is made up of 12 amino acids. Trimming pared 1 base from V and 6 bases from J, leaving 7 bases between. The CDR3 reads CASSLGWSEQYF. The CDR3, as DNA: TGTGCCAGCAGCTTAGGCTGGTCCGAGCAGTACTTC.

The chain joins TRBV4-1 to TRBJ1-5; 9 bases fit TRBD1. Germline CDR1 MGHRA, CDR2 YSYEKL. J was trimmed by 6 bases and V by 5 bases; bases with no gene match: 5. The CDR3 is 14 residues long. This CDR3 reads CASSAGTGSQPQHF. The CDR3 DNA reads TGCGCCAGCAGCGCCGGGACAGGGAGTCAGCCCCAGCATTTT.

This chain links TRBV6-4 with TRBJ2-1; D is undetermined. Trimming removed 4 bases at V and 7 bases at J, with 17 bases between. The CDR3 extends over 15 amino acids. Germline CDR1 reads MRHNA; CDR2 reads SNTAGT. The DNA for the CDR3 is TGTGCCAGCAGTGGTGGCACTGGGTCCTTGAATGAGCAGTTCTTC. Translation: CASSGGTGSLNEQFF.

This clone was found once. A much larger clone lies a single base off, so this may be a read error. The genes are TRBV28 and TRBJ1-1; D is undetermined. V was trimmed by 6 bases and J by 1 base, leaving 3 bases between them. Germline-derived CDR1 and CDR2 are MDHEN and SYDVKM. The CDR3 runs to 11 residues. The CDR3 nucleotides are TGTGCCAGCAGGGAGAACACTGAAGCTTTCTTT. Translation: CASRENTEAFF.

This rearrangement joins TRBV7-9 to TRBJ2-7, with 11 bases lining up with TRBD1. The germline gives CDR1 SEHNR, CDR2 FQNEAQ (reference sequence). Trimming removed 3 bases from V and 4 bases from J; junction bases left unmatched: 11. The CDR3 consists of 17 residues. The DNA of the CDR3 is TGTGCCAGCAGCTTCTATGCCGGGACAGGGGGGATTTACGAGCAGTACTTC. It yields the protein CASSFYAGTGGIYEQYF. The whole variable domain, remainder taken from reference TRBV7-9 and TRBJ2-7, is DTGVSQNPRHKITKRGQNVTFRCDPISEHNRLYWYRQTLGQGPEFLTYFQNEAQLEKSRLLSDRFSAERPKGSFSTLEIQRTEQGDSAMYLCASSFYAGTGGIYEQYFGPGTRLTVT.

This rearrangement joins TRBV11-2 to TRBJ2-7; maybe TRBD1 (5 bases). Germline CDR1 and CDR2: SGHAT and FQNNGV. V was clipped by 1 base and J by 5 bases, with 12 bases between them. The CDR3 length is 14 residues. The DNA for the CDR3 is TGTGCCAGCAGCTTAGGTAGCAGGGTCCACGAGCAGTACTTC. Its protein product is CASSLGSRVHEQYF. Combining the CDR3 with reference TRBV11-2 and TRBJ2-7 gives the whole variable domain EAGVAQSPRYKIIEKRQSVAFWCNPISGHATLYWYQQILGQGPKLLIQFQNNGVVDDSQLPKDRFSAERLKGVDSTLKIQPAKLEDSAVYLCASSLGSRVHEQYFGPGTRLTVT.

This CDR3 is CASSPEGGSNQPQHF. CDR3 bases: TGTGCCAGCAGTCCAGAGGGCGGTAGCAATCAGCCCCAGCATTTT. V gene TRBV9 combines with J gene TRBJ1-5; no clear D gene. CDR1 and CDR2 from the germline V gene are SGDLS and YYNGEE. Trimming took off 5 bases at V and 0 bases at J, with 12 bases between the two ends. The CDR3 runs to 15 residues. Combining the CDR3 with reference TRBV9 and TRBJ1-5 gives the whole variable domain DSGVTQTPKHLITATGQRVTLRCSPRSGDLSVYWYQQSLDQGLQFLIQYYNGEERAKGNILERFSAQQFPDLHSELNLSSLELGDSALYFCASSPEGGSNQPQHFGDGTRLSIL.

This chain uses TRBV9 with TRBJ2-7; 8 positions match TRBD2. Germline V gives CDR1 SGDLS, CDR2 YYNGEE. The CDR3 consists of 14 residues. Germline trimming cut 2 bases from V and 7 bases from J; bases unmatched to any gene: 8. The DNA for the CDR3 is TGTGCCAGCAGCGTCGAACTAGCGGCCCGGGAGCAGTACTTC. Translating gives CASSVELAAREQYF.

This CDR3 reads CASSQDKNTEAFF. CDR3 DNA: TGTGCCAGCAGCCAGGACAAGAACACTGAAGCTTTCTTT. This chain links TRBV5-4 with TRBJ1-1, with D perhaps TRBD1 (5 bases). Germline V gives CDR1 SGHNT, CDR2 YYREEE (reference sequence). V was shortened by 4 bases and J by 1 base, with 8 bases between the two germline ends. There are 13 residues in the CDR3.

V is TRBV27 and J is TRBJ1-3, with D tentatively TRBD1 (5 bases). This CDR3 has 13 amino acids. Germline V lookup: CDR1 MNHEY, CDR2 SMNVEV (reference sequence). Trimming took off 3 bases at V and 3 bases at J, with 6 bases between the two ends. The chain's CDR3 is CASSFRVGNTIYF. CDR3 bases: TGTGCCAGCAGTTTCAGGGTTGGAAACACCATATATTTT.

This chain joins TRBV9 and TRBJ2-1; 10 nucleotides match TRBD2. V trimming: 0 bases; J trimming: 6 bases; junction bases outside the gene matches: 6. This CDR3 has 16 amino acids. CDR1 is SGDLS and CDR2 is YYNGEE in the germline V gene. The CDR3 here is CASSVEPSGSFNEQFF. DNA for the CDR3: TGTGCCAGCAGCGTAGAGCCTAGCGGGAGCTTCAATGAGCAGTTCTTC.

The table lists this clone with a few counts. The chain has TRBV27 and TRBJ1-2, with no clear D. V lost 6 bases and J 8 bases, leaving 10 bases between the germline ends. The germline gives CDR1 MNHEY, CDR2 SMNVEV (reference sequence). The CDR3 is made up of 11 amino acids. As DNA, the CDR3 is TGTGCCAGCAGGCAGGAGAGGGGCTACACCTTC. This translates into CASRQERGYTF.